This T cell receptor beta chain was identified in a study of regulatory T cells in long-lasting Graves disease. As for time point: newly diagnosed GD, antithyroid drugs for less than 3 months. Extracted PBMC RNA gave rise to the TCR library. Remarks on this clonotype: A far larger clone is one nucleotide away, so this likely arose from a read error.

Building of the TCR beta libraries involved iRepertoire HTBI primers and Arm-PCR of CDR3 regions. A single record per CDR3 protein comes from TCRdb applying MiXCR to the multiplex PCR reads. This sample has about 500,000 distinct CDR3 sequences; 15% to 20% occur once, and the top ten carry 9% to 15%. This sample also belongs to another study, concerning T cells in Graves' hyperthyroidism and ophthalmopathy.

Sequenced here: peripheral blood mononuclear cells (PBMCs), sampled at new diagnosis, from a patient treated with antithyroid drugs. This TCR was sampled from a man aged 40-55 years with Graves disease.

This CDR3 is CASSPRTSASSGNPRGTQYF. The CDR3 nucleotides are TGTGCCAGCAGCCCCAGGACTAGCGCCTCATCGGGGAACCCCAGGGGGACCCAGTACTTC. The V gene is TRBV11-2, the J gene TRBJ2-5; the match to TRBD2 covers 9 bases. After removal of 5 bases from V and 7 bases from J, the junction contained 26 bases not matched to a gene. The CDR3 runs to 20 residues. Germline lookup yields CDR1 SGHAT and CDR2 FQNNGV.